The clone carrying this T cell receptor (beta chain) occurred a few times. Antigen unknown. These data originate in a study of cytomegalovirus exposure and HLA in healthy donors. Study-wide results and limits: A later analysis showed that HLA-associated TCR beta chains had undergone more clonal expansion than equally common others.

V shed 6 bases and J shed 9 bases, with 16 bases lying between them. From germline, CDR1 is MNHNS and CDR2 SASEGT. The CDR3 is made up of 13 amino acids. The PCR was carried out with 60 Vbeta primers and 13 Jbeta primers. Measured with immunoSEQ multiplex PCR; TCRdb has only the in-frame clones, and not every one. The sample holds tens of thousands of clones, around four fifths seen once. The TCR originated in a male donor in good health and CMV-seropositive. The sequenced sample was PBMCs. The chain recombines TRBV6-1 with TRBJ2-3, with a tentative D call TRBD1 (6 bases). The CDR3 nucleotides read TGTGCCAGCAGCCGACAGGAGAGAGAAACGCAGTATTTT. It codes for CASSRQERETQYF.